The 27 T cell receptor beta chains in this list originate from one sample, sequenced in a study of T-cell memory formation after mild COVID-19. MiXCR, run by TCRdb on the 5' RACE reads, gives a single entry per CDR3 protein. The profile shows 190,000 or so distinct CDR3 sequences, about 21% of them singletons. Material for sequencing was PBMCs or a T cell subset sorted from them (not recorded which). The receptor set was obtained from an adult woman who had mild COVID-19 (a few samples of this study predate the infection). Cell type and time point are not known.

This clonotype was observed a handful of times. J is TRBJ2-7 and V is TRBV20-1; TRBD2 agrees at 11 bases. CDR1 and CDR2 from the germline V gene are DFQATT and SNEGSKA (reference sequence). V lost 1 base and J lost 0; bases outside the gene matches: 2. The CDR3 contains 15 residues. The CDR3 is CSARVLAGGSYEQYF. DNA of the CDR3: TGCAGTGCTAGAGTCCTAGCGGGGGGCTCCTACGAGCAGTACTTC.

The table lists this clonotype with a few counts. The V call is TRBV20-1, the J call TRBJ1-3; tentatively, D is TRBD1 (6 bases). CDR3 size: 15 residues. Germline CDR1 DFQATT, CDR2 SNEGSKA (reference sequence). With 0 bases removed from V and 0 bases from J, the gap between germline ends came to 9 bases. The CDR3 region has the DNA TGCAGTGCTAGAGAAGGGGGTGGCTCTGGAAACACCATATATTTT. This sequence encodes CSAREGGGSGNTIYF.

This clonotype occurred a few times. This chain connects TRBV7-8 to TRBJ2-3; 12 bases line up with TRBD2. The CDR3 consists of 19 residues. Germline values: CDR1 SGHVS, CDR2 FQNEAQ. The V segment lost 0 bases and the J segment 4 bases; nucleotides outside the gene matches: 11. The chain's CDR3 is CASSLAQLAGGPHADTQYF. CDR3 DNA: TGTGCCAGCAGCTTAGCGCAGCTAGCGGGAGGGCCTCACGCAGATACGCAGTATTTT. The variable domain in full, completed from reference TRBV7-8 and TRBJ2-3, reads GAGVSQSPRYKVAKRGQDVALRCDPISGHVSLFWYQQALGQGPEFLTYFQNEAQLDKSGLPSDRFFAERPEGSVSTLKIQRTQQEDSAVYLCASSLAQLAGGPHADTQYFGPGTRLTVL.

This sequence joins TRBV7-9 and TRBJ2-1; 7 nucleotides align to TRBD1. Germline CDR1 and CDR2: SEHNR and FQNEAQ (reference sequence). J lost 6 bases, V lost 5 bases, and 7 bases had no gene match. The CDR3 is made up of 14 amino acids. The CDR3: CASSLGQIGNEQFF. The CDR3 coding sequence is TGTGCCAGCAGCCTGGGACAGATCGGCAATGAGCAGTTCTTC. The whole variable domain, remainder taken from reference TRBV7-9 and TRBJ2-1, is DTGVSQNPRHKITKRGQNVTFRCDPISEHNRLYWYRQTLGQGPEFLTYFQNEAQLEKSRLLSDRFSAERPKGSFSTLEIQRTEQGDSAMYLCASSLGQIGNEQFFGPGTRLTVL.

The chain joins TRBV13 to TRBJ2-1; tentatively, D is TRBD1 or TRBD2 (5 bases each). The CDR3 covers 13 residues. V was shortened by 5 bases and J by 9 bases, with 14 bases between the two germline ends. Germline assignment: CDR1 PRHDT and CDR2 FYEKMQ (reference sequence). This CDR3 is CASSPPGRPEQFF. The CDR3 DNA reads TGTGCCAGCAGCCCCCCGGGACGACCTGAGCAGTTCTTC. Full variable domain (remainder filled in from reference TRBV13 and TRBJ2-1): AAGVIQSPRHLIKEKRETATLKCYPIPRHDTVYWYQQGPGQDPQFLISFYEKMQSDKGSIPDRFSAQQFSDYHSELNMSSLELGDSALYFCASSPPGRPEQFFGPGTRLTVL.

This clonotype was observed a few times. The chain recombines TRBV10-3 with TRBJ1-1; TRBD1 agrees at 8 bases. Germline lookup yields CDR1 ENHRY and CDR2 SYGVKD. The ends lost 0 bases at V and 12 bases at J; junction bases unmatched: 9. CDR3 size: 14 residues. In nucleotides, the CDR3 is TGTGCCATCAGTGAGTCGACCGGACAGGGTAGGACTTTCTTT. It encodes CAISESTGQGRTFF.

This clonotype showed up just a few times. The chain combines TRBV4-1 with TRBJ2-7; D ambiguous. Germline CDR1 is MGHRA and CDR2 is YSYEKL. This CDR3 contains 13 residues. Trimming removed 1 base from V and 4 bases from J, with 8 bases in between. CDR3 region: CASSQGAQYEQYF. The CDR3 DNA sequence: TGCGCCAGCAGCCAAGGGGCGCAGTACGAGCAGTACTTC.

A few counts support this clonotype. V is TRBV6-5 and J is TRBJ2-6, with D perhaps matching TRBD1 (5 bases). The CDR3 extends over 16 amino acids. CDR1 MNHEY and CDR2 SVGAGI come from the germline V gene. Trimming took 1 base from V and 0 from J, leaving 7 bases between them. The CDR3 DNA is TGTGCCAGCAGTTACTTGGGGCCCTCTGGGGCCAACGTCCTGACTTTC. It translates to CASSYLGPSGANVLTF.

CDR3 nucleotide sequence: TGCGCCAGCAGCCCGAGAGAGTGGGGCTCCTACAATGAGCAGTTCTTC. The encoded protein is CASSPREWGSYNEQFF. V and J are TRBV5-1 and TRBJ2-1; D unclear. The CDR3 sequence is 16 residues long. The V end was cut by 4 bases, the J end by 0 bases, with 14 bases between. The germline V gene has CDR1 SGHRS and CDR2 YFSETQ.

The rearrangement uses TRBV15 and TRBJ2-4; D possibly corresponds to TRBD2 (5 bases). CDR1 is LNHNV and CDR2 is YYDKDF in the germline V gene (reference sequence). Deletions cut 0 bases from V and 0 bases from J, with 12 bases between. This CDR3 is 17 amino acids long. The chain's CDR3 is CATSRDWAEGAKNIQYF. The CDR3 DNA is TGTGCCACCAGCAGAGATTGGGCCGAGGGAGCCAAAAACATTCAGTACTTC.

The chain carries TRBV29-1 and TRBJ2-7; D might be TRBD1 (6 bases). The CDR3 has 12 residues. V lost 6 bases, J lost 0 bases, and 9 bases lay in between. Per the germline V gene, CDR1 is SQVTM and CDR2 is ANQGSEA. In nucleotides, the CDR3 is TGCAGCGTAGGGGGAAGCTCCTACGAGCAGTACTTC. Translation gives CSVGGSSYEQYF.

As DNA, the CDR3 is TGCGCCAGCAGCCAAGATAATTCGGGGATAGGGGGCATCTATGGCTACACCTTC. Its translation: CASSQDNSGIGGIYGYTF. The chain links TRBV4-3 to TRBJ1-2; 7 bases map to TRBD1. The length of the CDR3 is 18 residues. Germline values: CDR1 LGHNA, CDR2 YSLEER. J was trimmed by 4 bases and V by 0 bases; bases with no gene match: 14.

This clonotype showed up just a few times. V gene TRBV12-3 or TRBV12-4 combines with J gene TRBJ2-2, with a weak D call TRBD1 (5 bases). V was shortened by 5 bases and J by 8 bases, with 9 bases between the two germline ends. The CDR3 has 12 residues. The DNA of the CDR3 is TGTGCCAGCAGTCAGCGACAGGGGGAGCTGTTTTTT. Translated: CASSQRQGELFF.

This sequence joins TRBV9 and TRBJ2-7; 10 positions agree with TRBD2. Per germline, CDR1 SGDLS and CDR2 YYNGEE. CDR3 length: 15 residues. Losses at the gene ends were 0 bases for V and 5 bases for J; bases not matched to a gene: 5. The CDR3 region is CASSVESGGADEQYF. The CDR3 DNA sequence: TGTGCCAGCAGCGTAGAAAGCGGGGGGGCGGACGAGCAGTACTTC.

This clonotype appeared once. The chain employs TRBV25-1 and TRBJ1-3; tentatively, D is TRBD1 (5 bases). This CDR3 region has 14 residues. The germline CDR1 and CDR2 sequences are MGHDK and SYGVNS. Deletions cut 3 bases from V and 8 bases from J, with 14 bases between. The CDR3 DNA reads TGTGCCAGCAGTGATTTTCACCTCAGGGACACCATATATTTT. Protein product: CASSDFHLRDTIYF.

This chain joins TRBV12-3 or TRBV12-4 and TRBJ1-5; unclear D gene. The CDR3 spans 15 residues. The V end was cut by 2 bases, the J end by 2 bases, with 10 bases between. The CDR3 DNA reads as TGTGCCAGCAGTTTATTTGGGGAGGGCAATCAGCCCCAGCATTTT. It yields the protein CASSLFGEGNQPQHF.

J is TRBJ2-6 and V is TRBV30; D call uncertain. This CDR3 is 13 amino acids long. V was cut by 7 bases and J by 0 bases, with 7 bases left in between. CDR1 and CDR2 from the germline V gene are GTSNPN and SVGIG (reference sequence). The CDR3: CALTGSGANVLTF. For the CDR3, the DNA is TGTGCCTTGACGGGCTCTGGGGCCAACGTCCTGACTTTC.

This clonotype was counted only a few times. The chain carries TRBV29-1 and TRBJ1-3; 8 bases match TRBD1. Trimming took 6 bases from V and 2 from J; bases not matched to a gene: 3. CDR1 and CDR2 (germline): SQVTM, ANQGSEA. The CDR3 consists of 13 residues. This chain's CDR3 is CSVWTGTGNTIYF. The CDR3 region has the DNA TGCAGCGTCTGGACAGGGACTGGAAACACCATATATTTT.

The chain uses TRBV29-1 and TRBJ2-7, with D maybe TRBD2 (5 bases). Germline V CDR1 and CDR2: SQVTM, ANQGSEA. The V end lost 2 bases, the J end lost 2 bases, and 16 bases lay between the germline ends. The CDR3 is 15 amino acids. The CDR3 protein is CSVEQKRTAAYEQYF. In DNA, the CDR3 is TGCAGCGTTGAACAGAAGCGGACCGCCGCCTACGAGCAGTACTTC.

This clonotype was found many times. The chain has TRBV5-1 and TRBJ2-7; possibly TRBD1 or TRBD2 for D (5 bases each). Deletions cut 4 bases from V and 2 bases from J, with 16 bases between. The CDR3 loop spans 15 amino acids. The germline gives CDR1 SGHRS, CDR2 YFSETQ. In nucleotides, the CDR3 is TGCGCCAGCAGCCCAGCTGAGGGGTGGCCCTACGAGCAGTACTTC. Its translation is CASSPAEGWPYEQYF.

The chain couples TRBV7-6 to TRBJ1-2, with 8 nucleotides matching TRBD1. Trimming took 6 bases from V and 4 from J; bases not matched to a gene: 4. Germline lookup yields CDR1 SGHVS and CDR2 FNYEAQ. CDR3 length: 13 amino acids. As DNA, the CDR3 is TGTGCCAGCAGTTCTACAGGGGGCTATGGCTACACCTTC. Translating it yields CASSSTGGYGYTF.

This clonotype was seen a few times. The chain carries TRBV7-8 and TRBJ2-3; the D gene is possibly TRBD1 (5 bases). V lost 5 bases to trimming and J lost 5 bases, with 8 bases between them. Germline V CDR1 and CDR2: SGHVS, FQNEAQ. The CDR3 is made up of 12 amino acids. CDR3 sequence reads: CASSPTGDTQYF. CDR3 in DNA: TGTGCCAGCAGCCCCACAGGAGATACGCAGTATTTT.

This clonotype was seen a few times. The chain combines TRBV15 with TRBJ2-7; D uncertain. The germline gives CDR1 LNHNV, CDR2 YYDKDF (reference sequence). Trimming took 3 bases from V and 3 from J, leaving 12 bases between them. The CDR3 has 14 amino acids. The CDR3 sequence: CATSSFRANYEQYF. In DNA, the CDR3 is TGTGCCACCAGCAGCTTCCGGGCAAACTACGAGCAGTACTTC.

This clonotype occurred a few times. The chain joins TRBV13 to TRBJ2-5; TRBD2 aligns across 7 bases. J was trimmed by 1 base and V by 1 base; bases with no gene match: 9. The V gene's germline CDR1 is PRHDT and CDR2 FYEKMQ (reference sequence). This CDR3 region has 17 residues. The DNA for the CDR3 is TGTGCCAGCAGCTTAGTCGGGGCGACGGGGGGCCAAGAGACCCAGTACTTC. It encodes CASSLVGATGGQETQYF.

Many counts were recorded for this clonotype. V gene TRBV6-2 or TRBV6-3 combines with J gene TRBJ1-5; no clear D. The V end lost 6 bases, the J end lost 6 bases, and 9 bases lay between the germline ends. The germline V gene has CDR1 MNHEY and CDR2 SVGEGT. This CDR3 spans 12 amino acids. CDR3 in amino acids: CASSYDTQPQHF. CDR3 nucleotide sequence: TGTGCCAGCAGCTACGACACTCAGCCCCAGCATTTT.

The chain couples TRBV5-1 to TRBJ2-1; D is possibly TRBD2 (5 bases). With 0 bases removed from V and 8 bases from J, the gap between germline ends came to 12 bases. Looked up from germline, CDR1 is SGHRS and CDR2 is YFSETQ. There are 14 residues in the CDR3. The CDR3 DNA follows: TGCGCCAGCAGCTTGGGTAGCGAGAGGTATGAGCAGTTCTTC. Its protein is CASSLGSERYEQFF.

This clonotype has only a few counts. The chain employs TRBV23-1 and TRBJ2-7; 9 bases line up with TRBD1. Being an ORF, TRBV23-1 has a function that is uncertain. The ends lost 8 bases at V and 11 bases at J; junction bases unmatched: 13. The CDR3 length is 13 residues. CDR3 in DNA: TGCGCCAGCCAAAAAGCCAGGGACAGGGTGGAGTACTTC. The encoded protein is CASQKARDRVEYF.